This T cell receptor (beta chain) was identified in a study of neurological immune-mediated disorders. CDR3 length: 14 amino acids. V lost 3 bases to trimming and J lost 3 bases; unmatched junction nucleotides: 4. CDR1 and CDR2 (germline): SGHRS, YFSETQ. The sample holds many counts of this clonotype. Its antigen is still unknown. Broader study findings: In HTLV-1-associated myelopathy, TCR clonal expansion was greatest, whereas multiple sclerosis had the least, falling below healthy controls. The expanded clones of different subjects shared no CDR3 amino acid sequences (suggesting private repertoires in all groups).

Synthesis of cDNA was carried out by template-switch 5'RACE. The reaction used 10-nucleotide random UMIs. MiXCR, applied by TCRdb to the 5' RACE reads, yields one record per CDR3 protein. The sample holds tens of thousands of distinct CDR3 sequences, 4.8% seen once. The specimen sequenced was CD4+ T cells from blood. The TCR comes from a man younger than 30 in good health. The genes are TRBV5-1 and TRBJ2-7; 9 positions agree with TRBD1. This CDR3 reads CASSSGTGIYEQYF. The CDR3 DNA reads TGCGCCAGCAGCTCCGGGACAGGGATCTACGAGCAGTACTTC. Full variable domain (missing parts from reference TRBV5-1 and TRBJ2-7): KAGVTQTPRYLIKTRGQQVTLSCSPISGHRSVSWYQQTPGQGLQFLFEYFSETQRNKGNFPGRFSGRQFSNSRSEMNVSTLELGDSALYLCASSSGTGIYEQYFGPGTRLTVT.